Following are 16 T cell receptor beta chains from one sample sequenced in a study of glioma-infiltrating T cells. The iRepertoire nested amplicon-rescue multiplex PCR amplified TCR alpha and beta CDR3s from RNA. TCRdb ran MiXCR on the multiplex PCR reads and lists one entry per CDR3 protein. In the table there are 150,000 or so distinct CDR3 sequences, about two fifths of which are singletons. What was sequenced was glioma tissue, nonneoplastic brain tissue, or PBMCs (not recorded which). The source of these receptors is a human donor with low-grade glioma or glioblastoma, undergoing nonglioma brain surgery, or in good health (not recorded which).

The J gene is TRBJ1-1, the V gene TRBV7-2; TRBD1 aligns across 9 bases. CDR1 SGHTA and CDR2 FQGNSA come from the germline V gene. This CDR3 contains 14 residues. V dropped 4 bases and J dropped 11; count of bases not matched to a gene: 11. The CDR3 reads CASSSNRQGVSAFF. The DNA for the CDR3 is TGTGCCAGCAGCTCCAATCGACAGGGGGTTTCGGCTTTCTTT.

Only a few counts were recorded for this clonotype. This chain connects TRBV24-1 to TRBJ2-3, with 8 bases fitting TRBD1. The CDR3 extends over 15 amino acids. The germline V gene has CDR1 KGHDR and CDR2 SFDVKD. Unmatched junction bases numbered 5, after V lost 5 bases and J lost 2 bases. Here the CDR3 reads CATSAWTGSTDTQYF. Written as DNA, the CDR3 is TGTGCCACCAGTGCGTGGACAGGGTCCACAGATACGCAGTATTTT.

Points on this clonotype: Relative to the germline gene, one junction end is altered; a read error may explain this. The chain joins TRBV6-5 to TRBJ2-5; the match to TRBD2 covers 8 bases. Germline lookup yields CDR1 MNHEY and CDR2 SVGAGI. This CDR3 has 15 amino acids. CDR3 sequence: CASSYGRGEGETKYF. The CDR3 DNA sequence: TGTGCCAGCAGTTACGGGCGGGGGGAAGGGGAGACCAAGTACTTC.

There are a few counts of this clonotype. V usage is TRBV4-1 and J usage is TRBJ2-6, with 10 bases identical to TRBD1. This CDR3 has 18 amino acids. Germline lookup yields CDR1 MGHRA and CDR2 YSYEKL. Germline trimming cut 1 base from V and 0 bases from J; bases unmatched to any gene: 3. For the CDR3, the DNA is TGCGCCAGCAGCCAAGTGAGGACAGGGGGCTCTGGGGCCAACGTCCTGACTTTC. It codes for CASSQVRTGGSGANVLTF.

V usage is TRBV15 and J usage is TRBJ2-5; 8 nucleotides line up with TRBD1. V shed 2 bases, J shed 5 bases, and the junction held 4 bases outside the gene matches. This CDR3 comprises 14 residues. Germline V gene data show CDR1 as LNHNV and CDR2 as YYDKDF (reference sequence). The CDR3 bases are TGTGCCACCAGCAGAAGGACAGGGAGTGAGACCCAGTACTTC. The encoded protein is CATSRRTGSETQYF.

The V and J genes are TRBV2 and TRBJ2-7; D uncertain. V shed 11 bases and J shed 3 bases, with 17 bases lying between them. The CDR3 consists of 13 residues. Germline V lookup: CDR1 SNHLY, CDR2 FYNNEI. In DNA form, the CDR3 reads TGTGCCTCTACATGGCAGGACCACTACGAGCAGTACTTC. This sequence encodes CASTWQDHYEQYF.

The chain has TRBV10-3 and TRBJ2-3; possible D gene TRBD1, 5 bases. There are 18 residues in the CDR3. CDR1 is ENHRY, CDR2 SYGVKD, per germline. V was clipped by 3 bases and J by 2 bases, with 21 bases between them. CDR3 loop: CAISENSMERGHTDTQYF. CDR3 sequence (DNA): TGTGCCATCAGTGAAAATTCTATGGAAAGGGGCCACACAGATACGCAGTATTTT.

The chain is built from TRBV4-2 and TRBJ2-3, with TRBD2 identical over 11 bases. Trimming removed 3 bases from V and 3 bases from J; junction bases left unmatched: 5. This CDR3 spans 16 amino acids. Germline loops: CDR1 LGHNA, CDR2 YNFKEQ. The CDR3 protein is CASSQVAGGRTDTQYF. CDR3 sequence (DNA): TGTGCCAGCAGCCAGGTAGCGGGAGGGCGAACAGATACGCAGTATTTT.

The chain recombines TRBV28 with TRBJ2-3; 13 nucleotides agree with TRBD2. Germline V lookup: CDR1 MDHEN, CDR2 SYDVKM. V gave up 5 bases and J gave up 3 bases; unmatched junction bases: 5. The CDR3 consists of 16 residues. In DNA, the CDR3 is TGTGCCAGCAGTCAACTAGCGGGAGGGTTGACAGATACGCAGTATTTT. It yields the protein CASSQLAGGLTDTQYF.

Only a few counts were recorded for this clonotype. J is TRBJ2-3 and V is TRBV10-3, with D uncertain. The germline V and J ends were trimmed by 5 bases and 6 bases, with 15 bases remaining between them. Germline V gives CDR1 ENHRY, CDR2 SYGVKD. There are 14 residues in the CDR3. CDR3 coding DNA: TGTGCCATCAGTAGTAGTATAAGCCTGGATACGCAGTATTTT. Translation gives CAISSSISLDTQYF.

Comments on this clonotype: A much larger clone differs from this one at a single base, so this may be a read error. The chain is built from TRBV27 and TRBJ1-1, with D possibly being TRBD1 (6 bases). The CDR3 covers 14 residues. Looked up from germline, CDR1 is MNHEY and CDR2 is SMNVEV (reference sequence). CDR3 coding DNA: TGTGCCAGCAGCCCTGGGACACTGAACACTGAACCTTTCTTT. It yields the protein CASSPGTLNTEPFF.

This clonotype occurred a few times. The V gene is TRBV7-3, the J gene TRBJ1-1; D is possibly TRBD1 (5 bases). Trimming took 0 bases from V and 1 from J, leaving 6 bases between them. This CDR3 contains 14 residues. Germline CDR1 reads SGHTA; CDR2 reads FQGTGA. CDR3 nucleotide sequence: TGTGCCAGCAGCTTAACCCAGGGGAACACTGAAGCTTTCTTT. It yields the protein CASSLTQGNTEAFF.

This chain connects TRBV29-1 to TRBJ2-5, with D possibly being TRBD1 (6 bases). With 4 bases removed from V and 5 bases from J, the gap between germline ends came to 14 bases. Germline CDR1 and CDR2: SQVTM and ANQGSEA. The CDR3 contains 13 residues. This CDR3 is CSVGLSQGETQYF. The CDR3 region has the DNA TGCAGCGTTGGCCTTTCTCAGGGGGAGACCCAGTACTTC.

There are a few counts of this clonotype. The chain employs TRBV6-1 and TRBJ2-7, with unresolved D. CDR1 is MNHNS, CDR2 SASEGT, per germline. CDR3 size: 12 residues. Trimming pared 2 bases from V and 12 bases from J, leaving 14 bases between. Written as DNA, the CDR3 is TGTGCCAGCAGTGAATTTGGAACAGAAGGGTACTTC. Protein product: CASSEFGTEGYF.

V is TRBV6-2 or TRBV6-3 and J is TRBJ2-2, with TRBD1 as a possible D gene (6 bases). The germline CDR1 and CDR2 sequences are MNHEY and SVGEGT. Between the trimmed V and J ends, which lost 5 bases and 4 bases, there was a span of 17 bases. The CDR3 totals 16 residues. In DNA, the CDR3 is TGTGCCAGCAGTCCCGAGGACAGTCGGGCCACCGGGGAGCTGTTTTTT. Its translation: CASSPEDSRATGELFF.

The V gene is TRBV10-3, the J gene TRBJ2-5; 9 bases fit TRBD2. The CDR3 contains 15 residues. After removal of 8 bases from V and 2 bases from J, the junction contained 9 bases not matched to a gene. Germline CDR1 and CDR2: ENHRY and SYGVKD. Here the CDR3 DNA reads TGTGCCATCGGCCCTGGACTAGCGACACAAGAGACCCAGTACTTC. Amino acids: CAIGPGLATQETQYF.